This T cell receptor (beta chain) stems from a study of cytomegalovirus exposure and HLA in healthy donors. The PCR had 60 Vbeta and 13 Jbeta primers. Original processing methods: In a later analysis, some 80 million unique TCR beta chains included roughly 11 million shared by two or more donors. Profiled with immunoSEQ multiplex PCR; TCRdb holds only in-frame clones, not every one. The D gene and trimming were derived from the DNA, and the V and J assignments and clone size from that table. The sample holds under 150,000 clones, about 80% seen once. The CDR3 runs to 15 residues. Germline V CDR1 and CDR2: SGHTA, FQGNSA. Trimming took 3 bases from V and 3 from J; bases not matched to a gene: 7. A word on this clone: Its antigen is not known.

Study observations and caveats: Segments of the TCR beta V type were, in most cases, productive about 87% or about 30% of the time in an earlier analysis. Association of a missense DCLRE1C variant with TCR beta V- and J-gene trimming was reported in a later analysis.

This TCR derives from a man between 35 and 55 years old in good health and CMV-seropositive. The rearrangement uses TRBV7-2 and TRBJ1-2; 7 bases fit TRBD1. Sequenced input: PBMCs. CDR3 sequence (DNA): TGTGCCAGCAGCTTCACTCGGACAGGCCACTATGGCTACACCTTC. Residues: CASSFTRTGHYGYTF.